This entry is about one T cell receptor beta chain. The sample holds many counts of this clonotype. Its antigen is still unknown. No quality values exist for individual bases; no much larger clone is one base distant. Graves' hyperthyroidism was defined as stable when no progression to ophthalmopathy occurred over 18 months of follow-up. The hyperthyroidism patients were between 18 and 65 years old and newly diagnosed, with a disease duration of less than 2 months. Any patient with an uncontrolled infection, another autoimmune disease, pregnancy or lactation was excluded. Clinical symptoms, serum thyroxine and TRAb, thyroid ultrasound, and orbital computed tomography formed the basis for the diagnoses. Ficoll-Paque density gradient centrifugation was used to isolate PBMCs from approximately 10 ml of fresh peripheral blood. Total RNA was extracted using Trizol reagent, and RNA quality was assessed on an Agilent 2100 Bioanalyzer.

The sample originates from a study of T cells in Graves' hyperthyroidism and ophthalmopathy (dated by TCRdb to the late 2010s). For context, the study as a whole: Peripheral blood was sampled at the time of initial diagnosis, prior to any treatment. The paper describes TCR Vbeta CDR3 sequencing of around 130 peripheral blood samples, made up of about 41 ophthalmopathy patients, around 78 hyperthyroidism patients and 17 progressor patients. The approximately 90 discovery patients were randomly split 7:3 into training and test sets. To identify TCR V-J signatures that set the groups apart, the researchers used a discovery cohort of 100 or so patients, made up of 40 to 45 with Graves' ophthalmopathy and about 59 with stable Graves' hyperthyroidism. Prospective prediction of ophthalmopathy was tested in an independent validation cohort of fewer than 20 hyperthyroidism patients and 17 patients who later progressed to ophthalmopathy. After blood sampling, hyperthyroidism patients were treated with methimazole at a starting dose of 30 mg daily, and ophthalmopathy patients were treated with high-dose intravenous methylprednisolone. The study also compared thyroid tissue and blood T-cell repertoires from roughly six Graves' hyperthyroidism patients.

The CDR3 contains 13 residues, cysteine and phenylalanine counted. The read is trimmed to its CDR3 DNA, 39 bases read in frame from base 1. Between the V and J ends, shortened by 3 bases and 9 bases respectively, the junction contains 12 bases. The research as a whole found: Sample size was not statistically predetermined, and investigators were not blinded to group allocation. During validation, the model predicted progression to ophthalmopathy a median of around 7 months ahead of onset, with 70.59% sensitivity and under 85% specificity. Most expanded thyroid clonotypes (frequency above 0.001) were also found in blood, which suggests that blood repertoires may mirror thyroid immune responses. A model built on a 13 V-J signature distinguished ophthalmopathy from stable hyperthyroidism, reaching around 87% sensitivity and 81.08% specificity in cross-validation and 80%/75% in testing.

The TCR beta CDR3 regions were amplified from the RNA transcripts. The first round of RT-PCR for the TCR CDR3 was performed with the HTBI primer set and the Qiagen OneStep RT-PCR kit. Libraries were constructed in a second round of multiplex PCR, after which size selection and purification were performed. Paired-end sequencing of the libraries was performed with 100 bp reads on an Illumina HiSeq2000. Turning to the authors' computational methods: SOAPnuke was used to process the raw data, removing reads that contained adapters or uncalled bases, had a mean Phred below 15, or lacked an exact match to the constant primer or identifier. High-quality paired reads were merged with COPE v1.2.5, and unique nucleotide sequences were defined as clonotypes. MiTCR v1.1 was used to align clonotypes to the IMGT TRBV, TRBD and TRBJ reference segments. The analysis included only V-J combinations with a frequency above 0.0001, which together covered around 99% of the repertoires. The TCS score was defined as the ratio of F50 (clonal expansion) to E x V (chaos), calculated using BLOSUM62-based TCRdist between CDR3 peptides within each V-J. Welch's t-statistics and random forest reduced several hundred V-J features to roughly 13, which were used in a naive Bayes classifier (R e1071). In-frame beta chains were kept once TCRdb had trimmed the public reads at Q25 with fastp and called clones with MiXCR. Entries are consolidated by CDR3 protein sequence, retaining the most common genes and DNA. V and J calls and clone size were set by TCRdb, not the authors. The sample table records about 360,000 distinct CDR3 sequences; under 15% of these occur just once. Of the sample, roughly 8.3% is held by the ten largest clones.

The source of this sequence is a woman aged 18-29 years with Graves' hyperthyroidism. Sequenced material: blood. The chain joins TRBV12-3 or TRBV12-4 to TRBJ1-5; TRBD1 might be the D gene, on 5 matching bases. The CDR3 amino acid sequence is: CASSLGVLVPQHF. The base sequence is TGTGCCAGCAGTTTGGGGGTGCTGGTGCCCCAGCATTTT.